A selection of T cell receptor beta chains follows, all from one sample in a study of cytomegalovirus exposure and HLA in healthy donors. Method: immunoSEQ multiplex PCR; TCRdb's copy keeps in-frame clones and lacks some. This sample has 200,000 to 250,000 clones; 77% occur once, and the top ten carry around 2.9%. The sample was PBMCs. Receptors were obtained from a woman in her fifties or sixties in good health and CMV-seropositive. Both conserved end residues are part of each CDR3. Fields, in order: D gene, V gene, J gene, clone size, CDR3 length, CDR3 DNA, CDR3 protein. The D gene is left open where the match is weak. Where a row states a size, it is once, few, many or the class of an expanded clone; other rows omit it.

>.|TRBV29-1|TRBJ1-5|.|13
TGCAGCGTTGTCGGGGGGTACAATCAGCCCCAGCATTTT
CSVVGGYNQPQHF
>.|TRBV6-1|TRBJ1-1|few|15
TGTGCCAGCAGGGGGGTCAGGGGATATAACACTGAAGCTTTCTTT
CASRGVRGYNTEAFF
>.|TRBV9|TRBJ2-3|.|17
TGTGCCAGCAGCGTACATCCCGACGGGATCAGCACAGATACGCAGTATTTT
CASSVHPDGISTDTQYF
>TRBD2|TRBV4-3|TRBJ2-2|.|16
TGCGCCAGCAGCCAAGAAGGGGCGGGGGGCCTCGGGGAGCTGTTTTTT
CASSQEGAGGLGELFF
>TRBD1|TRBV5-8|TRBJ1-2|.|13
TGTGCCAGCAGCTGGGACAGGGCGGCTGGCTACACCTTC
CASSWDRAAGYTF
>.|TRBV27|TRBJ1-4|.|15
TGTGCCAGCAGTTTACAAGGGGCGCGAGGTGAAAAACTGTTTTTT
CASSLQGARGEKLFF
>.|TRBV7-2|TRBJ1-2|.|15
TGTGCCAGCAGCCGGGGGGGGCACCTTAACTATGGCTACACCTTC
CASSRGGHLNYGYTF
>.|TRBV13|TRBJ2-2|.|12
TGTGCCAGCAGCTTAGTTCTCGGGGAGCTGTTTTTT
CASSLVLGELFF
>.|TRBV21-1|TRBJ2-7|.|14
TGTGCCAGCAGCGGTAGATCGGTGAGGTACGAGCAGTACTTC
CASSGRSVRYEQYF
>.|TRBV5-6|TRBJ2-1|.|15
TGTGCCAGCAGAGACTCGCGGAGCTCCTACAATGAGCAGTTCTTC
CASRDSRSSYNEQFF
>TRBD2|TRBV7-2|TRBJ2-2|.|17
TGTGCCAGCAGCTCACGACTAGCGGGAGGGGGGACCGGGGAGCTGTTTTTT
CASSSRLAGGGTGELFF
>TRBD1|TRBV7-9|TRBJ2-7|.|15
TGTGCCAGCAGCTTAGCCGGGGACAGTACCTACGAGCAGTACTTC
CASSLAGDSTYEQYF
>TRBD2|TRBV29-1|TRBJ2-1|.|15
TGCAGCGTTTCAGACCCTAGCGGGGGGTACAATGAGCAGTTCTTC
CSVSDPSGGYNEQFF
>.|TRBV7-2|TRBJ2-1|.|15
TGTGCCAGCAGCTTGAGGGGGGGGGCATACAATGAGCAGTTCTTC
CASSLRGGAYNEQFF
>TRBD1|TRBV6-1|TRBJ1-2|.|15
TGTGCCAGCAGTGCCCGGACAGGGGATAACTATGGCTACACCTTC
CASSARTGDNYGYTF
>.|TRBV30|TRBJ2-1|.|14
TGTGCCTGGAGTGTCAGGAGGCGTACCAATGAGCAGTTCTTC
CAWSVRRRTNEQFF
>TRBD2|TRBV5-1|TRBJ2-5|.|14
TGCGCCAGCAGCTACGGGACTAGCGGAACCCACCAGTACTTC
CASSYGTSGTHQYF
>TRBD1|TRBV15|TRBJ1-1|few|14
TGTGCCACCAGCAGCTCTCAGGGGGGCACTGAAGCTTTCTTT
CATSSSQGGTEAFF
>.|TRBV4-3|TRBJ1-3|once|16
TGCGCCAGCAGCCTCCGCCGGACAGATTCTGGAAACACCATATATTTT
CASSLRRTDSGNTIYF
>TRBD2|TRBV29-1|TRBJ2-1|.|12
TGCAGCGCTGGGGGGGTCTACAATGAGCAGTTCTTC
CSAGGVYNEQFF
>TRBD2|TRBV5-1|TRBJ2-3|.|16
TGCGCCAGCAGCTTGGTAGCGGGGGGCGGCACAGATACGCAGTATTTT
CASSLVAGGGTDTQYF
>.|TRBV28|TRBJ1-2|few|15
TGTGCCAGCAGTCCACCAATGGGGCGCAACTATGGCTACACCTTC
CASSPPMGRNYGYTF
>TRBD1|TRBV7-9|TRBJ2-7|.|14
TGTGCCAGCAGCTTAAGGGACAGGGGCTACGAGCAGTACTTC
CASSLRDRGYEQYF
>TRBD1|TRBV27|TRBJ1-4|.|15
TGTGCCAGCAGTTTAAGTTTACAGGGGAATGAAAAACTGTTTTTT
CASSLSLQGNEKLFF
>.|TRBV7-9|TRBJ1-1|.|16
TGTGCCGGCGTGGGCAGTCGGAACGGTGGTAGCACTGAAGCTTTCTTT
CAGVGSRNGGSTEAFF
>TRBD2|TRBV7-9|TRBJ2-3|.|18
TGTGCCAGCAGCGTAGCCCGGGCTAGCGGGGGAGCTACAGATACGCAGTATTTT
CASSVARASGGATDTQYF
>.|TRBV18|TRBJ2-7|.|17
TGTGCCAGCTCACCACGGGTGGAAGGAGGCCCCCTCTACGAGCAGTACTTC
CASSPRVEGGPLYEQYF
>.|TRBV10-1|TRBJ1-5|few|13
TGCGCCAGCAGCAGGGGTTCCAGTCAGCCCCAGCATTTT
CASSRGSSQPQHF
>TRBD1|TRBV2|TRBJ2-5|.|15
TGTGCCGGAAAAAGGGATCGACAGGGGGCACAGACCCAGTACTTC
CAGKRDRQGAQTQYF
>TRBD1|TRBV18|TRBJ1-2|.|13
TGTGCCAGCTCACCCGGACAGGGGAATGGCTACACCTTC
CASSPGQGNGYTF
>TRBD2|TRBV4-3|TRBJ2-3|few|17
TGCGCCAGCAGCCAAGATACGAGGGCGGGGGGGCCAGATACGCAGTATTTT
CASSQDTRAGGPDTQYF